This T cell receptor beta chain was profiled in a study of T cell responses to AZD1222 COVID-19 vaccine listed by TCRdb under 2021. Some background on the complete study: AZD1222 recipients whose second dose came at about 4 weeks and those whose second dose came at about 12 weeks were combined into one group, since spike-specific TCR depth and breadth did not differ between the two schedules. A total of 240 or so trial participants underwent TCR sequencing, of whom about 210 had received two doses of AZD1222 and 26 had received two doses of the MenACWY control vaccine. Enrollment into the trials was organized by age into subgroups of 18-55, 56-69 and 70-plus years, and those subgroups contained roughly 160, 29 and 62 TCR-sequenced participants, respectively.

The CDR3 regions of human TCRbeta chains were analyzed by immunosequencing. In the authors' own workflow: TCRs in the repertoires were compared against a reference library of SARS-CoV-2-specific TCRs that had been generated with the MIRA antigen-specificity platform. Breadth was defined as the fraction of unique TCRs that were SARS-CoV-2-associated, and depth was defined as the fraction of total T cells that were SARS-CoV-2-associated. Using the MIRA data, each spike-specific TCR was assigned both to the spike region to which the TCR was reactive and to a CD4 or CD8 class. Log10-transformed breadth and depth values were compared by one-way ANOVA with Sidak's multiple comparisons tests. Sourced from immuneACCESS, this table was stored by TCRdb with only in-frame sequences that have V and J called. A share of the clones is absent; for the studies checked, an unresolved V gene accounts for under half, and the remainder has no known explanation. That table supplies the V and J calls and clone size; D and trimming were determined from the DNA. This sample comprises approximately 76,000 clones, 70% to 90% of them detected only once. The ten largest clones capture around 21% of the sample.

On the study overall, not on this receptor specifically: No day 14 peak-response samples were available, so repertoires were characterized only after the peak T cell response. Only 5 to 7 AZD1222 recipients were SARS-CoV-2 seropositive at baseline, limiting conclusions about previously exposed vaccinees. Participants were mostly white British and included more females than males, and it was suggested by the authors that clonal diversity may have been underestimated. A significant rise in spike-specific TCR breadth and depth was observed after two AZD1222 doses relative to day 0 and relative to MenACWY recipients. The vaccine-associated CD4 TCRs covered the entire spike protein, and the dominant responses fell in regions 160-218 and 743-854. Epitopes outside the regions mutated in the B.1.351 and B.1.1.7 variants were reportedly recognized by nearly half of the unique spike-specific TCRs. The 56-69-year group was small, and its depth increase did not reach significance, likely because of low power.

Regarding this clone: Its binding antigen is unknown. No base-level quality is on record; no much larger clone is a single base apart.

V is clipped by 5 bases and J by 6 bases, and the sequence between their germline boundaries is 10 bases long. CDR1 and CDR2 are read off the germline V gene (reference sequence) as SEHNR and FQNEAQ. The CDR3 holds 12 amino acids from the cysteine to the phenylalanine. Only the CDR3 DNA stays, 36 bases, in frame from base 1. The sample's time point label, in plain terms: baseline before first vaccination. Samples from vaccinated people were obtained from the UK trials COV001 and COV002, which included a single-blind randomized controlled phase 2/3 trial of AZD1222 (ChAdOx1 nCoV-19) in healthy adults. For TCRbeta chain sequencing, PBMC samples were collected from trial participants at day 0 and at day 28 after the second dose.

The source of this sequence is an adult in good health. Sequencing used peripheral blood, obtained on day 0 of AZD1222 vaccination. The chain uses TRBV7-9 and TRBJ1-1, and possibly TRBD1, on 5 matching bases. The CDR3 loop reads CASSGRQPEAFF. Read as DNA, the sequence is TGTGCCAGCAGCGGCCGACAGCCTGAAGCTTTCTTT.